A selection of T cell receptor beta chains follows, all from one sample in a study of cytomegalovirus exposure and HLA in healthy donors. Sequenced by immunoSEQ multiplex PCR; TCRdb stores in-frame clones only, minus some. The data show about 180,000 clones, with 76% seen just once and roughly 1.5% held by the top ten. Source material: PBMCs. The origin of the receptors is a man younger than 35 in good health and CMV-seronegative. The CDR3 runs from the conserved cysteine through the conserved F or W. Fields, in order: J gene, D gene, V gene, CDR3 length, clone size, CDR3 protein, CDR3 DNA. The D gene is left open where the match is weak. Rows give clone size only sometimes, using once, few, many, or a class for an expanded clone.

j_gene: TRBJ2-5; d_gene: .; v_gene: TRBV2; len: 14; abundance: .; CDR3aa: CASSERLAKETQYF; CDR3nt: TGTGCCAGCAGTGAAAGGCTAGCCAAAGAGACCCAGTACTTC
j_gene: TRBJ2-1; d_gene: TRBD1; v_gene: TRBV25-1; len: 15; abundance: .; CDR3aa: CASSARTGGPNEQFF; CDR3nt: TGTGCCAGCAGTGCTCGGACAGGGGGCCCCAATGAGCAGTTCTTC
j_gene: TRBJ2-7; d_gene: .; v_gene: TRBV5-1; len: 13; abundance: .; CDR3aa: CASSLGLTYEQYF; CDR3nt: TGCGCCAGCAGCTTGGGCCTAACCTACGAGCAGTACTTC
j_gene: TRBJ2-1; d_gene: .; v_gene: TRBV27; len: 13; abundance: .; CDR3aa: CASSMDRLNEQFF; CDR3nt: TGTGCCAGCAGTATGGACAGACTCAATGAGCAGTTCTTC
j_gene: TRBJ2-2; d_gene: .; v_gene: TRBV28; len: 14; abundance: .; CDR3aa: CASLHALGSGELFF; CDR3nt: TGTGCCAGCCTCCATGCCCTCGGGTCCGGGGAGCTGTTTTTT
j_gene: TRBJ2-7; d_gene: TRBD2; v_gene: TRBV13; len: 15; abundance: .; CDR3aa: CASSSTSRLLTTQYF; CDR3nt: TGTGCCAGCAGCTCGACTAGCCGCCTGCTTACGACGCAGTACTTC
j_gene: TRBJ2-2; d_gene: TRBD1; v_gene: TRBV5-4; len: 17; abundance: .; CDR3aa: CASSATPGQVNTGELFF; CDR3nt: TGTGCCAGCAGCGCAACCCCGGGACAGGTGAACACCGGGGAGCTGTTTTTT
j_gene: TRBJ2-5; d_gene: TRBD1; v_gene: TRBV9; len: 15; abundance: few; CDR3aa: CASSALTGFAETQYF; CDR3nt: TGTGCCAGCAGCGCCCTGACAGGGTTTGCGGAGACCCAGTACTTC
j_gene: TRBJ2-5; d_gene: TRBD2; v_gene: TRBV2; len: 16; abundance: .; CDR3aa: CASRVTSGGSWETQYF; CDR3nt: TGTGCCAGCCGGGTAACCTCTGGCGGGAGTTGGGAGACCCAGTACTTC
j_gene: TRBJ1-1; d_gene: .; v_gene: TRBV4-2; len: 14; abundance: .; CDR3aa: CASSRPGVGTEAFF; CDR3nt: TGTGCCAGCAGCCGCCCAGGGGTCGGCACTGAAGCTTTCTTT
j_gene: TRBJ1-3; d_gene: .; v_gene: TRBV2; len: 13; abundance: .; CDR3aa: CASRAGAGNTIYF; CDR3nt: TGTGCCAGCAGGGCAGGGGCTGGAAACACCATATATTTT
j_gene: TRBJ1-4; d_gene: .; v_gene: TRBV7-9; len: 14; abundance: .; CDR3aa: CASTPVTANEKLFF; CDR3nt: TGTGCCAGCACCCCCGTAACGGCTAATGAAAAACTGTTTTTT
j_gene: TRBJ2-2; d_gene: .; v_gene: TRBV30; len: 13; abundance: .; CDR3aa: CAWSETRTGELFF; CDR3nt: TGTGCCTGGAGTGAGACTAGAACCGGGGAGCTGTTTTTT
j_gene: TRBJ1-1; d_gene: .; v_gene: TRBV28; len: 14; abundance: .; CDR3aa: CASSLGLAWAEAFF; CDR3nt: TGTGCCAGCAGTTTGGGGCTCGCATGGGCTGAAGCTTTCTTT
j_gene: TRBJ1-3; d_gene: .; v_gene: TRBV11-2; len: 17; abundance: .; CDR3aa: CASSLLGGRVGGNTIYF; CDR3nt: TGTGCCAGCAGCTTACTGGGAGGGCGGGTCGGAGGAAACACCATATATTTT
j_gene: TRBJ1-6; d_gene: .; v_gene: TRBV2; len: 13; abundance: .; CDR3aa: CASSEELNSPLHF; CDR3nt: TGTGCCAGCAGTGAAGAGCTTAATTCACCCCTCCACTTT
j_gene: TRBJ2-7; d_gene: TRBD1; v_gene: TRBV28; len: 14; abundance: .; CDR3aa: CASTAGTASYEQYF; CDR3nt: TGTGCCAGCACGGCCGGGACAGCCTCCTACGAGCAGTACTTC
j_gene: TRBJ2-5; d_gene: .; v_gene: TRBV27; len: 13; abundance: few; CDR3aa: CATSRGGVETQYF; CDR3nt: TGTGCCACCAGCCGCGGTGGAGTAGAGACCCAGTACTTC
j_gene: TRBJ1-2; d_gene: .; v_gene: TRBV10-3; len: 16; abundance: .; CDR3aa: CAISESNREVVCGYTF; CDR3nt: TGTGCCATCAGTGAGTCGAACAGGGAAGTCGTTTGTGGCTACACCTTC
j_gene: TRBJ2-7; d_gene: TRBD1; v_gene: TRBV10-3; len: 15; abundance: .; CDR3aa: CAISELAGGSYEQYF; CDR3nt: TGTGCCATCAGTGAGTTGGCAGGGGGCTCCTACGAGCAGTACTTC